This T cell receptor beta chain is from a study of T cells in Graves' hyperthyroidism and ophthalmopathy. TCR beta CDR3 regions were amplified from RNA transcripts. The study used the HTBI primer set for a first-round RT-PCR of the TCR CDR3. Each CDR3 protein is one row after TCRdb ran MiXCR on the multiplex PCR reads. The sample holds about 200,000 distinct CDR3 sequences, around a sixth seen once. Stable hyperthyroidism: no ophthalmopathy progression over 18 months of follow-up. CDR1 and CDR2 (germline): SGDLS, YYNGEE. The CDR3 is 18 amino acids. V lost 0 bases and J lost 0, with 16 bases in between.

The V and J genes are TRBV9 and TRBJ2-1; D is uncertain. This sequence was found in a woman in her forties or fifties with Graves' hyperthyroidism. The source material was blood. CDR3 bases: TGTGCCAGCAGCGTAGTAGGGCAAATGAAGAGCTCCTACAATGAGCAGTTCTTC. This sequence encodes CASSVVGQMKSSYNEQFF.